Presented here are 22 T cell receptor beta chains from one specimen sequenced in a study of T cell responses to AZD1222 COVID-19 vaccine. TCRdb keeps only in-frame clones here, not all; method: immunoSEQ multiplex PCR. The sample carries more than 95,000 clones, about 92% recorded once. Here the sequenced sample was peripheral blood, taken on day 0 of AZD1222 vaccination. These receptors came from an adult in good health.

The rearrangement links TRBV18 to TRBJ1-4; no clear D. The germline gives CDR1 KGHSH, CDR2 LQKENI. This CDR3 has 15 residues. Trimming cost V 3 bases and J 8 bases, with 16 bases left between them. CDR3 coding DNA: TGTGCCAGCTCACCTGCGATGGAGGTTGGCGAAAAACTGTTTTTT. Its protein is CASSPAMEVGEKLFF.

This chain connects TRBV27 to TRBJ1-2; perhaps TRBD1 as D (6 bases). The germline CDR1 and CDR2 sequences are MNHEY and SMNVEV (reference sequence). The CDR3 covers 11 residues. CDR3 loop: CAAGTPYGYTF. The CDR3 DNA reads as TGTGCTGCGGGGACACCCTATGGCTACACCTTC.

This clone has a single count. The genes are TRBV11-2 and TRBJ1-2, with a weak D call TRBD1 (6 bases). Germline V gene data show CDR1 as SGHAT and CDR2 as FQNNGV. Trimming left V 5 bases short and J 8 bases short, with 18 bases between. The CDR3 is 14 amino acids. The DNA of the CDR3 is TGTGCCAGCAGCGTCCGGGACACCCTCCGAGGCTACACCTTC. Translation: CASSVRDTLRGYTF.

V is TRBV5-1 and J is TRBJ2-2; 12 nucleotides align to TRBD2. Germline V CDR1 and CDR2: SGHRS, YFSETQ. The junction had 6 bases not matched to a gene; V was cut back by 3 bases and J by 9 bases. This CDR3 is built from 15 residues. CDR3 amino acids: CASSSLTSGSRELFF. The CDR3 DNA follows: TGCGCCAGCAGCTCACTGACTAGCGGGAGCCGGGAGCTGTTTTTT. The variable domain in full, completed from reference TRBV5-1 and TRBJ2-2, reads KAGVTQTPRYLIKTRGQQVTLSCSPISGHRSVSWYQQTPGQGLQFLFEYFSETQRNKGNFPGRFSGRQFSNSRSEMNVSTLELGDSALYLCASSSLTSGSRELFFGEGSRLTVL.

This chain joins TRBV5-1 and TRBJ1-1; TRBD1 is a possible D gene (6 bases). Germline V gives CDR1 SGHRS, CDR2 YFSETQ. V lost 4 bases and J 1 base, leaving 11 bases between the germline ends. The CDR3 is 14 residues long. The CDR3 sequence: CASSPPGQNTEAFF. Written as DNA, the CDR3 is TGCGCCAGCAGCCCCCCGGGACAGAACACTGAAGCTTTCTTT.

This rearrangement joins TRBV19 to TRBJ2-2, with 15 positions matching TRBD2. Germline V gives CDR1 LNHDA, CDR2 SQIVND (reference sequence). This CDR3 spans 15 amino acids. V dropped 3 bases and J dropped 8; count of bases not matched to a gene: 1. The CDR3 region is CASSMGLAGGGELFF. In nucleotides, the CDR3 is TGTGCCAGTAGTATGGGACTAGCGGGAGGAGGGGAGCTGTTTTTT.

The genes are TRBV11-2 and TRBJ1-1, with TRBD1 as a possible D gene (5 bases). V lost 0 bases, J lost 9 bases, and 11 bases lay in between. The germline V gene encodes CDR1 SGHAT and CDR2 FQNNGV. The CDR3 contains 13 residues. The CDR3 DNA reads as TGTGCCAGCAGCTTAGAGGGGGGGAGTAAAGCTTTCTTT. Protein sequence: CASSLEGGSKAFF. Together with reference TRBV11-2 and TRBJ1-1, the CDR3 gives the full variable domain: EAGVAQSPRYKIIEKRQSVAFWCNPISGHATLYWYQQILGQGPKLLIQFQNNGVVDDSQLPKDRFSAERLKGVDSTLKIQPAKLEDSAVYLCASSLEGGSKAFFGQGTRLTVV.

J is TRBJ1-5 and V is TRBV19, with 9 bases aligning to TRBD1. After removal of 5 bases from V and 7 bases from J, the junction contained 6 bases not matched to a gene. The germline gives CDR1 LNHDA, CDR2 SQIVND (reference sequence). The CDR3 runs to 14 residues. For the CDR3, the DNA is TGTGCCAGTAGTGGGGGACAGGGTGTCCAGCCCCAGCATTTT. It is translated as CASSGGQGVQPQHF.

The gene calls are TRBV28 and TRBJ2-1; D is uncertain. The CDR3 has 18 residues. V was clipped by 1 base and J by 0 bases, with 16 bases between them. From germline, CDR1 is MDHEN and CDR2 SYDVKM. CDR3 bases: TGTGCCAGCAGTTTATTGTTCTTGACGGTAAGCTCCTACAATGAGCAGTTCTTC. Amino acids: CASSLLFLTVSSYNEQFF.

A word on this clone: Mismatch with germline at one junction end may stem from a read error. The rearrangement links TRBV7-7 to TRBJ2-2; maybe TRBD2 (7 bases). This CDR3 contains 17 residues. Germline CDR1 SSHAT, CDR2 FNYEAQ (reference sequence). The DNA of the CDR3 is TGTGCTAGCAGCTACGCCCGAGCGGGACACTACACCGGGGAGCTGTTTTTT. Encoded protein: CASSYARAGHYTGELFF.

The chain employs TRBV5-1 and TRBJ1-2; no definite D call. CDR3 length: 15 amino acids. From germline, CDR1 is SGHRS and CDR2 YFSETQ. Trimming took 4 bases from V and 5 from J, leaving 18 bases between them. CDR3 region: CASSPGGVPGYGYTF. For the CDR3, the DNA is TGCGCCAGCAGCCCTGGTGGGGTGCCGGGGTATGGCTACACCTTC. The full variable domain, completed using reference TRBV5-1 and TRBJ1-2, is KAGVTQTPRYLIKTRGQQVTLSCSPISGHRSVSWYQQTPGQGLQFLFEYFSETQRNKGNFPGRFSGRQFSNSRSEMNVSTLELGDSALYLCASSPGGVPGYGYTFGSGTRLTVV.

The chain combines TRBV10-3 with TRBJ2-5, with 7 bases that match TRBD2. The V segment lost 4 bases and the J segment 5 bases; nucleotides outside the gene matches: 4. The CDR3 contains 13 residues. CDR1 is ENHRY and CDR2 is SYGVKD in the germline V gene. In DNA form, the CDR3 reads TGTGCCATCAGTGTGGGGAGGGATGAGACCCAGTACTTC. Protein: CAISVGRDETQYF.

The gene calls are TRBV7-9 and TRBJ1-6, with TRBD1 matching 10 bases. The ends lost 1 base at V and 9 bases at J; junction bases unmatched: 6. CDR3 length: 16 amino acids. Germline CDR1 reads SEHNR; CDR2 reads FQNEAQ (reference sequence). CDR3 residues: CASSLVRRDRGSPLHF. The CDR3 nucleotides read TGTGCCAGCAGCTTAGTTCGGCGGGACAGGGGTTCACCCCTCCACTTT.

With respect to this clone: This sample also contains other DNA sequences that code for the same CDR3. The V and J genes are TRBV28 and TRBJ1-5; no firm D call. This CDR3 is built from 12 residues. The V end lost 6 bases, the J end lost 0 bases, and 3 bases lay between the germline ends. In germline, CDR1 is MDHEN, CDR2 SYDVKM. The CDR3 DNA is TGTGCCAGCAGGGTTAGCAATCAGCCCCAGCATTTT. Its translation: CASRVSNQPQHF.

This clone has just one count. The chain joins TRBV18 to TRBJ2-5, with TRBD1 as a possible D gene (6 bases). The length of the CDR3 is 14 residues. Trimming left V 2 bases short and J 1 base short, with 8 bases between. The germline V gene has CDR1 KGHSH and CDR2 LQKENI. The CDR3 bases are TGTGCCAGCTCACCAACACAGGGCCAAGAGACCCAGTACTTC. Its protein is CASSPTQGQETQYF.

The V gene is TRBV7-3, the J gene TRBJ1-3; D is unclear. CDR3 length: 13 amino acids. V was cut by 2 bases and J by 1 base, with 3 bases left in between. The germline CDR1 and CDR2 sequences are SGHTA and FQGTGA. CDR3 in DNA: TGTGCCAGCAGCTTATCTTCTGGAAACACCATATATTTT. This sequence encodes CASSLSSGNTIYF.

The V gene is TRBV3-1 (or the pseudogene TRBV3-2), the J gene TRBJ1-2, with D possibly TRBD1 on 6 matching bases. The germline V gene has CDR1 LGHDT and CDR2 YNNKEL (reference sequence). Trimming took off 4 bases at V and 0 bases at J, with 18 bases between the two ends. CDR3 size: 17 residues. The CDR3 DNA is TGTGCCAGCAGCCCGGGACACATTTCTTACTCTAACTATGGCTACACCTTC. Its translation is CASSPGHISYSNYGYTF.

This clone has a single count. The chain uses TRBV4-1 and TRBJ2-5; 13 bases map to TRBD2. The CDR3 length is 14 residues. After removal of 6 bases from V and 7 bases from J, the junction contained 5 bases not matched to a gene. CDR1 MGHRA and CDR2 YSYEKL come from the germline V gene. DNA of the CDR3: TGCGCCAGCAGGGGGACTAGCGGGAACGGGACCCAGTACTTC. It translates to CASRGTSGNGTQYF.

V and J are TRBV6-1 and TRBJ2-1; 7 bases line up with TRBD1. Germline V CDR1 and CDR2: MNHNS, SASEGT. The CDR3 has 17 residues. Losses at the gene ends were 4 bases for V and 4 bases for J; bases not matched to a gene: 13. The DNA for the CDR3 is TGTGCCAGCAGTGTTTACTTGGGAACAGGGGCGTACAATGAGCAGTTCTTC. Translation gives CASSVYLGTGAYNEQFF.

The chain is built from TRBV6-5 and TRBJ1-2; no firm D call. Germline-derived CDR1 and CDR2 are MNHEY and SVGAGI. V was pared by 4 bases and J by 8 bases, with 14 bases between. This CDR3 contains 13 residues. CDR3 nucleotides: TGTGCCAGCAGTTCTCGCCGAGGGCTCGGCTACACCTTC. It codes for CASSSRRGLGYTF.

Only one count was recorded for this clone. The CDR3 DNA is TGTGCCAGCAGCCCAGGGACAGGGCGCAACGAGCAGTACTTC. It yields the protein CASSPGTGRNEQYF. The chain combines TRBV7-3 with TRBJ2-7; 9 positions match TRBD1. V shed 5 bases and J 5 bases; nucleotides not matched to a gene: 7. Germline loops: CDR1 SGHTA, CDR2 FQGTGA. This CDR3 region has 14 residues. Using reference TRBV7-3 and TRBJ2-7 for the parts outside the CDR3, the full variable domain is GAGVSQTPSNKVTEKGKYVELRCDPISGHTALYWYRQSLGQGPEFLIYFQGTGAADDSGLPNDRFFAVRPEGSVSTLKIQRTERGDSAVYLCASSPGTGRNEQYFGPGTRLTVT.

CDR3 DNA: TGTGCCAGCAGCTTGAGGGGGACAGGGTCCGGGGCCAACGTCCTGACTTTC. The encoded protein is CASSLRGTGSGANVLTF. The chain carries TRBV7-2 and TRBJ2-6; TRBD1 aligns across 9 bases. This CDR3 contains 17 residues. V lost 3 bases to trimming and J lost 4 bases; unmatched junction nucleotides: 7. Germline V gene data show CDR1 as SGHTA and CDR2 as FQGNSA.